This entry is about one T cell receptor (beta chain). What this receptor recognizes is not known. No base quality values were provided; no much bigger clone lies one nucleotide off. The same CDR3 arises from other DNA sequences in this sample as well. These data are taken from a study of PD-1 blockade in classical Hodgkin lymphoma (dated by TCRdb to the early 2020s). About the full investigation: Nivolumab dosing was 3 mg/kg intravenously every 2 weeks, continuing until either disease progression or unacceptable toxicity. To define a peripheral blood immune signature of response to PD-1 blockade in classical Hodgkin lymphoma, the study combined TCR beta sequencing with CyTOF.

The Qiagen DNeasy kit was used to extract genomic DNA both from unsorted PBMCs and from the negatively selected CD4+ and CD8+ fractions. TCR beta CDR3 regions were subjected to amplification by immunoSEQ multiplex PCR with primers that anneal to V and J segments. A synthetic immune receptor repertoire was used to minimize amplification bias, and any remaining bias was removed computationally after sequencing. The study's processing was this. Custom Python scripts were used to quantify repertoire diversity as the Shannon entropy index. Unsorted, CD4+ and CD8+ repertoires were examined separately, except in combined analyses, for which CD4+ and CD8+ sequences were merged in silico. A clone counted as expanded when the clone's frequency after treatment rose at least 2-fold relative to C1D1, and clones undetected at baseline were given a pseudocount of 0.5. Singleton clones were defined as clones with 0 or 1 copy at C1D1, and non-singleton clones were defined as clones with 2 or more copies. By matching protein sequences in sorted samples from the same patient, clones expanded in unsorted samples were annotated as CD4+, CD8+ or unknown. Wilcoxon tests were applied to paired samples to test diversity changes from C1D1 to C4D1. TCRdb took over this immuneACCESS table, retaining in-frame rearrangements with V and J assigned. Such tables are incomplete; in checked studies, under half of the missing clones stem from an unresolved V gene, and the remainder is unexplained. Clonal size and the V and J genes are those of that table, whereas D and trimming came from the DNA. This sample holds 25,000 to 35,000 clones; approximately 70% were observed only once. The ten largest account for around 15% of the sample.

Compared with germline, V lacks 0 bases and J lacks 4 bases; bases without a gene match: 2. Based on the germline V gene, the CDR1 and CDR2 sequences are MNHEY and SVGAGI. CDR3 length: 15 amino acids, cysteine to phenylalanine. Of the read, only the CDR3 DNA is kept; its 45 bases are in frame from base 1. Findings and caveats that apply to the study as a whole: A significant rise by C4D1 was seen in CD4+ but not CD8+ TCR diversity (p=0.0027 vs p=0.16), with the rise being most apparent in complete responders (p=0.02). Trial patients achieving complete response had baseline diversity similar to newly diagnosed patients, whereas partial responders and progressors had significantly lower diversity. Baseline TCR diversity was reported to be lower in newly diagnosed patients than in healthy donors, and even lower in relapsed/refractory patients. The study was restricted to a single clinical trial cohort, and the causes of repertoire differences, possibly disease activity or prior therapy, were left undefined. Patients starting nivolumab less than 1 year after ASCT had lower diversity and were excluded from later analyses to avoid confounding by immune reconstitution.

The intended sense of this specimen's time point label: cycle 2 day 1 (C2D1) of nivolumab. Every trial patient had relapsed following autologous stem cell transplantation, and prior brentuximab vedotin exposure was what differed among cohorts A, B and C. The trial cohort included roughly 60 patients with relapsed/refractory classical Hodgkin lymphoma, and each patient had a best overall response of complete response, partial response or progressive disease. In the multi-cohort phase II CheckMate 205 trial, trial patients received single-agent nivolumab. An independent review committee assessed best overall response by applying the 2007 International Working Group response criteria. Trial PBMCs were collected just before the start of nivolumab (C1D1) and during therapy at cycle 2 day 1 and cycle 4 day 1. Peripheral blood was collected in 8 mL Vacutainer Cell Preparation Tubes, from which PBMCs were isolated by centrifugation and then cryopreserved.

The starting material was peripheral blood mononuclear cells (PBMCs), obtained before the second cycle of nivolumab. This sequence originates from a human donor with classical Hodgkin lymphoma. The sequence links TRBV6-5 to TRBJ1-4; the central 7 bases match TRBD1. DNA sequence: TGTGCCAGCAGTTACTCGGGACAGCTTAATGAAAAACTGTTTTTT. This translates into CASSYSGQLNEKLFF.